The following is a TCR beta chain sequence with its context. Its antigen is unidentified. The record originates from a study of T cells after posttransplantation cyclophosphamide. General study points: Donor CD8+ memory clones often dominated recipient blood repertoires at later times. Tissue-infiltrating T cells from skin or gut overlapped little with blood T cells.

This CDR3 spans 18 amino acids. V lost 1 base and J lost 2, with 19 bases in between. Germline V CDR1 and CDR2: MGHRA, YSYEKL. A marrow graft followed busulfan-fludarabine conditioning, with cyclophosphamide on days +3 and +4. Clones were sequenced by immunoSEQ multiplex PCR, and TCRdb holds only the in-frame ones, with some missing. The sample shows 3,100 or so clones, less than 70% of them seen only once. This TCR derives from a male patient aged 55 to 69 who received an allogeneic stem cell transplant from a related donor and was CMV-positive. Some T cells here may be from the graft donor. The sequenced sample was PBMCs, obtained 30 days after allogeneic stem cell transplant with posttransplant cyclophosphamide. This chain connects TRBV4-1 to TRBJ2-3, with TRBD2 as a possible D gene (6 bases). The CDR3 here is CASSQVSGGTFTTDTQYF. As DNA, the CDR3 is TGCGCCAGCAGCCAAGTAAGCGGCGGGACTTTCACCACAGATACGCAGTATTTT.